This T cell receptor (beta chain) appears in the sequencing data of a study of CD8 T cells in Susac syndrome. CD8+ and CD4+ T cells circulating in blood were sequenced for TCR beta. Stable or active relapsing-remitting multiple sclerosis, untreated and meeting revised McDonald criteria, defined the controls. Roughly 0.45 to 1 ug RNA was reverse transcribed with random hexamers. The immunoSEQ assay covered 54 Vbeta and 13 Jbeta segments for CDR3. MiXCR, run by TCRdb on the immunoSEQ multiplex PCR reads, gives a single entry per CDR3 protein. The sample lists about 160,000 distinct CDR3 sequences; approximately 94% were seen once. The CDR3 has 16 residues. CDR1 is MNHNS, CDR2 SASEGT, per germline. V lost 5 bases and J lost 0; bases outside the gene matches: 7.

The rearrangement joins TRBV6-1 to TRBJ1-2, with 9 bases fitting TRBD1. Sequenced input: CD4+ T cells from PBMCs. The source is a human donor with multiple sclerosis. In nucleotides, the CDR3 is TGTGCCAGCAGTCAACCCCGGACAGGGGCTAACTATGGCTACACCTTC. It codes for CASSQPRTGANYGYTF.